Below, 19 T cell receptor beta chains from the same sample are listed, as sequenced in a study of T cells after posttransplantation cyclophosphamide. Clones were sequenced by immunoSEQ multiplex PCR, and TCRdb holds only the in-frame ones, with some missing. The sample shows 66,000 or so clones, just over 90% of them seen only once. Material for sequencing was PBMCs. The source of these receptors is a woman aged 30 to 39 in good health and a related stem cell transplant donor.

The rearrangement uses TRBV27 and TRBJ1-1, with TRBD1 as a possible D gene (6 bases). The germline gives CDR1 MNHEY, CDR2 SMNVEV (reference sequence). V lost 5 bases and J lost 8, with 21 bases in between. This CDR3 has 15 amino acids. This chain's CDR3 is CASSPFRGGTPEAFF. Here the CDR3 DNA reads TGTGCCAGCAGTCCTTTTCGAGGGGGTACACCAGAAGCTTTCTTT.

V gene TRBV11-2 combines with J gene TRBJ1-2; 7 bases are a match to TRBD1. The CDR3 sequence is 15 residues long. V was clipped by 0 bases and J by 6 bases; unmatched bases: 7. Germline CDR1 is SGHAT and CDR2 is FQNNGV. CDR3 sequence reads: CASSLEPRGHHGYTF. CDR3 bases: TGTGCCAGCAGCTTAGAGCCAAGGGGGCACCATGGCTACACCTTC. Looking up the rest from reference TRBV11-2 and TRBJ1-2 gives the full variable domain: EAGVAQSPRYKIIEKRQSVAFWCNPISGHATLYWYQQILGQGPKLLIQFQNNGVVDDSQLPKDRFSAERLKGVDSTLKIQPAKLEDSAVYLCASSLEPRGHHGYTFGSGTRLTVV.

In nucleotides, the CDR3 is TGTGCCAGCAGCCCACGACAGGCTAACTATGGCTACACCTTC. Translation gives CASSPRQANYGYTF. The gene calls are TRBV4-2 and TRBJ1-2; D might be TRBD1 (6 bases). This CDR3 is 14 amino acids long. Germline CDR1 is LGHNA and CDR2 is YNFKEQ. V lost 4 bases, J lost 0 bases, and 9 bases lay in between.

This clone was seen a handful of times. V and J are TRBV4-1 and TRBJ2-2; D is possibly TRBD1 (5 bases). This CDR3 has 17 residues. Looked up from germline, CDR1 is MGHRA and CDR2 is YSYEKL. V was cut by 0 bases and J by 2 bases, with 13 bases left in between. For the CDR3, the DNA is TGCGCCAGCAGCCAAGATTCGGCGACAGCAAACACCGGGGAGCTGTTTTTT. Translating gives CASSQDSATANTGELFF.

The chain has TRBV30 and TRBJ2-3; D tentatively reads TRBD1 or TRBD2 (6 bases each). The germline gives CDR1 GTSNPN, CDR2 SVGIG (reference sequence). The CDR3 extends over 14 amino acids. Trimming took off 2 bases at V and 4 bases at J, with 13 bases between the two ends. This CDR3 reads CAWSRGQGADTQYF. The CDR3 nucleotides are TGTGCCTGGAGTCGGGGGCAGGGCGCAGATACGCAGTATTTT.

J is TRBJ2-7 and V is TRBV7-9; 8 positions match TRBD2. The CDR3 runs 13 residues. Trimming at V came to 5 bases and at J to 3 bases, leaving 3 bases not matched to a gene. Germline loops: CDR1 SEHNR, CDR2 FQNEAQ (reference sequence). CDR3 DNA: TGTGCCAGCAGCGTAAGCGGGGGCTACGAGCAGTACTTC. The encoded protein is CASSVSGGYEQYF. The full variable domain, completed using reference TRBV7-9 and TRBJ2-7, is DTGVSQNPRHKITKRGQNVTFRCDPISEHNRLYWYRQTLGQGPEFLTYFQNEAQLEKSRLLSDRFSAERPKGSFSTLEIQRTEQGDSAMYLCASSVSGGYEQYFGPGTRLTVT.

This chain links TRBV6-6 with TRBJ2-7, with TRBD1 matching over 10 bases. Germline CDR1 reads MNHNY; CDR2 reads SVGAGI (reference sequence). Trimming cost V 7 bases and J 9 bases; bases outside gene matches: 12. The CDR3 contains 14 residues. The DNA for the CDR3 is TGTGCCAGCACCGACTCGGGACAGGGGAGGGTGCAGTACTTC. Translating it yields CASTDSGQGRVQYF.

The chain recombines TRBV29-1 with TRBJ2-7; D possibly corresponds to TRBD2 (6 bases). This CDR3 region has 15 residues. V lost 7 bases and J 4 bases, leaving 23 bases between the germline ends. CDR1 is SQVTM and CDR2 is ANQGSEA in the germline V gene. The CDR3 loop is CSAGSVAVFTYEQYF. CDR3 nucleotides: TGCAGCGCTGGGTCTGTAGCGGTCTTCACTTACGAGCAGTACTTC.

The V and J genes are TRBV19 and TRBJ2-3, with 11 bases fitting TRBD2. CDR3 size: 17 residues. J lost 3 bases, V lost 6 bases, and 11 bases had no gene match. Germline V CDR1 and CDR2: LNHDA, SQIVND (reference sequence). Here the CDR3 reads CASSLGPSGGITDTQYF. DNA of the CDR3: TGTGCCAGTAGCCTCGGCCCTAGCGGGGGGATTACAGATACGCAGTATTTT.

This chain joins TRBV10-3 and TRBJ1-5, with unresolved D. The V end lost 2 bases, the J end lost 4 bases, and 6 bases lay between the germline ends. The CDR3 extends over 13 amino acids. Looked up from germline, CDR1 is ENHRY and CDR2 is SYGVKD. The CDR3 coding sequence is TGTGCCATCAGTGAGGAGTTGAATCAGCCCCAGCATTTT. Protein product: CAISEELNQPQHF.

The rearrangement joins TRBV19 to TRBJ2-7; 7 bases align to TRBD1. J gave up 0 bases and V 5 bases, and 13 bases lay outside the gene matches. This CDR3 contains 17 residues. Per germline, CDR1 LNHDA and CDR2 SQIVND (reference sequence). CDR3 sequence reads: CASSSPGGRGSSYEQYF. The DNA for the CDR3 is TGTGCCAGTAGTTCACCTGGTGGCAGGGGGAGCTCCTACGAGCAGTACTTC.

The chain has TRBV7-9 and TRBJ1-6; possible D gene TRBD1, 6 bases. With 8 bases removed from V and 6 bases from J, the gap between germline ends came to 20 bases. CDR1 and CDR2 (germline): SEHNR, FQNEAQ (reference sequence). This CDR3 is built from 16 residues. The CDR3 loop reads CASAVDRTPANSPLHF. CDR3 DNA: TGTGCCAGCGCCGTTGACAGGACCCCGGCTAATTCACCCCTCCACTTT.

The chain's CDR3 is CASSGSSEQYF. CDR3 nucleotide sequence: TGTGCCAGCAGCGGGAGCAGCGAGCAGTACTTC. The chain links TRBV7-9 to TRBJ2-7; TRBD2 is a possible D gene (5 bases). Germline V gene sequence: CDR1 SEHNR, CDR2 FQNEAQ (reference sequence). V lost 5 bases and J lost 6, with 8 bases in between. The CDR3 loop spans 11 amino acids.

This sequence joins TRBV27 and TRBJ2-6; TRBD1 matches 7 bases. Germline lookup yields CDR1 MNHEY and CDR2 SMNVEV (reference sequence). The V segment lost 6 bases and the J segment 1 base; nucleotides outside the gene matches: 12. CDR3 size: 18 residues. The CDR3 sequence: CASRKPGQLQSGANVLTF. The CDR3 DNA sequence: TGTGCCAGCAGAAAACCGGGACAGTTACAATCTGGGGCCAACGTCCTGACTTTC.

This chain uses TRBV7-2 with TRBJ2-7; 11 nucleotides align to TRBD2. From germline, CDR1 is SGHTA and CDR2 FQGNSA. The CDR3 covers 15 residues. Losses at the gene ends were 4 bases for V and 3 bases for J; bases not matched to a gene: 5. CDR3 coding DNA: TGTGCCAGCAGCTCTGGACTAGCGGGTCACTACGAGCAGTACTTC. Its protein product is CASSSGLAGHYEQYF.

This clone was recorded only once. This chain joins TRBV19 and TRBJ1-1; D gene ambiguous. The CDR3 consists of 16 residues. The germline CDR1 and CDR2 sequences are LNHDA and SQIVND (reference sequence). V was pared by 5 bases and J by 0 bases, with 16 bases between. The chain's CDR3 is CASSPFVTKLNTEAFF. The CDR3 nucleotides are TGTGCCAGTAGTCCTTTTGTCACAAAACTGAACACTGAAGCTTTCTTT.

This sequence joins TRBV4-1 and TRBJ2-6; unclear D gene. The germline gives CDR1 MGHRA, CDR2 YSYEKL. Trimming removed 2 bases at V and 5 bases at J, with 7 bases between. The CDR3 sequence is 14 residues long. The CDR3 DNA sequence: TGCGCCAGCAGCCAACCCTGGAGGGCCAACGTCCTGACTTTC. Its translation: CASSQPWRANVLTF.

This chain connects TRBV5-1 to TRBJ2-5, with 12 bases that match TRBD2. With 4 bases clipped from V and 5 bases from J, the junction kept 6 bases outside the gene matches. This CDR3 has 15 amino acids. CDR1 is SGHRS, CDR2 YFSETQ, per germline. As DNA, the CDR3 is TGCGCCAGCAGCGCTAGCGGGGGGGCTGTGGAGACCCAGTACTTC. Its translation is CASSASGGAVETQYF.

The rearrangement uses TRBV19 and TRBJ1-4; D is ambiguous. CDR3 length: 16 amino acids. CDR1 and CDR2 (germline): LNHDA, SQIVND (reference sequence). The V gene lost 3 bases and the J gene lost 5 bases, with 16 bases spanning the gap. CDR3: CASSMSQHLSNEKLFF. CDR3 nucleotide sequence: TGTGCCAGTAGTATGTCTCAGCATCTATCAAATGAAAAACTGTTTTTT. Looking up the rest from reference TRBV19 and TRBJ1-4 gives the full variable domain: DGGITQSPKYLFRKEGQNVTLSCEQNLNHDAMYWYRQDPGQGLRLIYYSQIVNDFQKGDIAEGYSVSREKKESFPLTVTSAQKNPTAFYLCASSMSQHLSNEKLFFGSGTQLSVL.